Listed below are T cell receptor beta chains from one sample, sequenced in a study of spatial heterogeneity in lung cancer. TCRdb processed the 5' RACE reads anew with MiXCR; each CDR3 protein has one entry. The data hold tens of thousands of distinct CDR3 sequences, with roughly an eighth observed a single time. The source material was PBMCs, sampled at surgery. The source is a male donor with early-stage non-small cell lung cancer. The CDR3 runs from the conserved cysteine through the conserved F or W. A D gene is named only where the DNA matches it firmly. Not all rows give a size; the values are once, few, many and, for expanded clones, a class.

d_call | clone_size | j_call | v_call | cdr3_aa | cdr3_nt
TRBD1 | NA | TRBJ1-5 | TRBV6-2/TRBV6-3 | CASSPDRGVNQPQHF | TGTGCCAGCAGTCCGGACAGGGGTGTCAATCAGCCCCAGCATTTT
NA | NA | TRBJ2-7 | TRBV6-5 | CASRGGGSSYEQYF | TGTGCCAGCAGAGGGGGAGGAAGCTCCTACGAGCAGTACTTC
NA | many | TRBJ2-1 | TRBV10-2 | CATEHGGAYNEQFF | TGCGCCACCGAACACGGGGGAGCCTACAATGAGCAGTTCTTC
TRBD2 | NA | TRBJ2-5 | TRBV5-1 | CASSVAGVSETQYF | TGCGCCAGCAGCGTAGCGGGAGTCAGTGAGACCCAGTACTTC
TRBD1 | many | TRBJ2-2 | TRBV2 | CASVQGARTGELFF | TGTGCCAGCGTACAGGGGGCAAGAACCGGGGAGCTGTTTTTT
TRBD2 | many | TRBJ2-1 | TRBV3-1 | CASSQDRGGRFHYNEQFF | TGTGCCAGCAGCCAAGATCGGGGGGGACGTTTTCATTACAATGAGCAGTTCTTC
TRBD1 | many | TRBJ1-4 | TRBV29-1 | CSVHRGQDNEKLFF | TGCAGCGTTCATAGGGGACAGGATAATGAAAAACTGTTTTTT
TRBD2 | NA | TRBJ2-1 | TRBV2 | CASSGGLAIGEQFF | TGTGCCAGCAGTGGGGGACTAGCGATCGGTGAGCAGTTCTTC
TRBD1 | many | TRBJ2-7 | TRBV29-1 | CSVEVQGAGEQYF | TGCAGCGTTGAAGTCCAGGGGGCGGGGGAGCAGTACTTC
NA | NA | TRBJ2-5 | TRBV12-3/TRBV12-4 | CASSFRSAPQETQYF | TGTGCCAGCAGTTTTAGGTCGGCACCTCAAGAGACCCAGTACTTC
TRBD2 | few | TRBJ2-3 | TRBV11-2 | CASSLAGLADTQYF | TGTGCCAGCAGCTTAGCAGGACTAGCGGATACGCAGTATTTT
TRBD1 | many | TRBJ2-7 | TRBV24-1 | CATNSSGTGSHEQYF | TGTGCCACCAACAGCTCCGGGACAGGGTCCCACGAGCAGTACTTC
NA | many | TRBJ2-6 | TRBV7-9 | CASSLRRLSGANVLTF | TGTGCCAGCAGCTTACGCCGGCTCTCTGGGGCCAACGTCCTGACTTTC
NA | many | TRBJ1-2 | TRBV4-2 | CASSQGTAGYGYTF | TGTGCCAGCAGCCAAGGTACGGCAGGGTATGGCTACACCTTC
NA | many | TRBJ1-1 | TRBV10-3 | CAITGGVNTEAFF | TGTGCCATCACTGGCGGGGTGAACACTGAAGCTTTCTTT
TRBD1 | NA | TRBJ2-7 | TRBV19 | CASSIDRGREQYF | TGTGCCAGTAGTATCGACAGGGGGCGGGAGCAGTACTTC
TRBD2 | NA | TRBJ2-1 | TRBV3-1 | CASSPYSGSYNEQFF | TGTGCCAGCAGTCCCTATAGCGGGAGCTACAATGAGCAGTTCTTC
NA | NA | TRBJ2-3 | TRBV5-1 | CASSAVGWGTQYF | TGCGCCAGCAGCGCCGTAGGGTGGGGTACGCAGTATTTT
NA | NA | TRBJ2-7 | TRBV2 | CASRDGGLYEQYF | TGTGCCAGCAGGGATGGGGGATTATACGAGCAGTACTTC
TRBD1 | NA | TRBJ2-5 | TRBV7-9 | CASSLAGGIETQYF | TGTGCCAGCAGCTTAGCAGGGGGCATTGAGACCCAGTACTTC
NA | few | TRBJ1-3 | TRBV30 | CAWNRPGLRKMTIYF | TGTGCCTGGAACCGTCCCGGGCTTAGGAAGATGACCATATATTTT
NA | few | TRBJ2-3 | TRBV28 | CASSLRGGFSTDTQYF | TGTGCCAGCAGTTTAAGGGGGGGCTTTAGCACAGATACGCAGTATTTT
NA | few | TRBJ2-7 | TRBV6-5 | CASRVRGIFDEQYF | TGTGCCAGCAGGGTCAGGGGAATATTTGACGAGCAGTACTTC
NA | NA | TRBJ2-1 | TRBV11-2 | CASSSGQSYNEQFF | TGTGCCAGCAGTTCCGGACAGTCCTACAATGAGCAGTTCTTC
TRBD2 | NA | TRBJ2-4 | TRBV6-2/TRBV6-3 | CASSWTSGGAEAIQYF | TGTGCCAGCAGTTGGACTAGCGGGGGGGCCGAGGCCATTCAGTACTTC
NA | few | TRBJ1-4 | TRBV19 | CASRAPGAREKLFF | TGTGCCAGTAGGGCGCCGGGGGCAAGGGAAAAACTGTTTTTT
NA | NA | TRBJ1-4 | TRBV15 | CATSSGGAGEKLFF | TGTGCCACCAGCAGTGGGGGGGCGGGTGAAAAACTGTTTTTT
TRBD2 | NA | TRBJ2-7 | TRBV2 | CASSGDGLGYYEQYF | TGTGCCAGCAGTGGGGACGGACTAGGTTACTACGAGCAGTACTTC
NA | few | TRBJ2-7 | TRBV5-4 | CASSLEISEQYF | TGTGCCAGCAGCTTGGAAATTTCCGAGCAGTACTTC
NA | NA | TRBJ1-1 | TRBV29-1 | CSVYRTESTEAFF | TGCAGCGTTTATCGGACGGAAAGCACTGAAGCTTTCTTT
NA | NA | TRBJ1-1 | TRBV5-1 | CASSLDPAMNTEAFF | TGCGCCAGCAGCTTGGATCCAGCAATGAACACTGAAGCTTTCTTT
TRBD2 | few | TRBJ2-1 | TRBV24-1 | CATSLGGLAGYNEQFF | TGTGCCACCAGCCTGGGAGGACTAGCGGGCTACAATGAGCAGTTCTTC
TRBD2 | many | TRBJ2-3 | TRBV2 | CASSARGDSTDTQYF | TGTGCCAGCAGTGCTCGGGGGGATAGCACAGATACGCAGTATTTT
NA | NA | TRBJ1-1 | TRBV15 | CATSRDLNTEAFF | TGTGCCACCAGCAGAGATCTGAACACTGAAGCTTTCTTT
TRBD1 | NA | TRBJ1-2 | TRBV24-1 | CATSDLRTGNGYTF | TGTGCCACCAGTGATTTACGGACAGGGAATGGCTACACCTTC
TRBD2 | many | TRBJ2-1 | TRBV20-1 | CSESGLAAYNEQFF | TGCAGTGAAAGCGGACTAGCGGCTTACAATGAGCAGTTCTTC
TRBD2 | NA | TRBJ2-2 | TRBV7-2 | CASSALAGEAGELFF | TGTGCCAGCAGCGCCCTAGCGGGAGAAGCCGGGGAGCTGTTTTTT
TRBD1 | many | TRBJ2-2 | TRBV12-3/TRBV12-4 | CASSQGDGELFF | TGTGCCAGCAGCCAGGGGGACGGGGAGCTGTTTTTT
NA | few | TRBJ2-7 | TRBV15 | CATSRRTGTYEQYF | TGTGCCACCAGCAGACGGACGGGTACCTACGAGCAGTACTTC
NA | many | TRBJ2-7 | TRBV3-1 | CASSPQRAGEQYF | TGTGCCAGCAGCCCCCAGAGGGCTGGCGAGCAGTACTTC
NA | many | TRBJ1-2 | TRBV5-1 | CASSRESQMPSYGYTF | TGCGCCAGCAGCCGTGAATCGCAGATGCCGAGCTATGGCTACACCTTC